The T cell receptor beta chain under discussion was sequenced for a study of molecular identifiers for immune sequencing clone quantification (dated by TCRdb to the late 2010s). Some background on the complete study: In a replicate experiment, RNA from around 20,000 or 100,000 naive CD8 T cells was split into five aliquots, four of which were sequenced. CD8 T cells were used in a methods study to benchmark molecular-identifier clustering-based TCR repertoire sequencing (MIDCIRS) and TCR RNA copy counting.

A note on this clonotype: No cognate antigen has been identified for it. One end of the junction is discordant with germline, which a read error may explain.

Libraries of naive CD8 T cells were built from approximately 20,000 to 980,000 sorted cells, with 10%, 30% or 50% of the purified RNA used. Naive CD8 T cells, defined as CD8+CD4-CCR7+CD45RA+, were FACS-sorted into RLT Plus buffer on a BD FACSAria II. Detection sensitivity was tested by spiking Jurkat RNA equal to some 11 TCR copies' worth into samples containing 20,000-1,000,000 naive CD8 T cells. CD8 T cells were enriched using RosetteSep CD8+ T Cell Enrichment Cocktail and Ficoll-Paque, and the enriched cells then underwent ACK red cell lysis. The library was built by means of PCR. Reads for this sample came from an Illumina HiSeq 4000. Bulk TCR libraries were made following a previously described method, with the TCR primers given in Table S5. Total RNA was purified with the Qiagen AllPrep DNA/RNA kit. Reads from multiple sequencing runs of the same library were pooled before analysis. As for how the authors treated the data: Only reads with exact TCR constant sequence were kept, trimmed to 150 nt, and grouped by their 12-nt molecular barcodes. Within each barcode group, reads were sub-clustered at a 15% Levenshtein threshold, and quality-weighted consensus sequences were built per RNA molecule. Non-functional sequences were filtered out, along with any lower-count sequence sitting one edit away from another sequence. Barcode sub-clusters with fewer than 20% of the maximum read count were removed, based on fitting two negative binomial distributions. The public sequencing data were trimmed at Q25 with fastp and processed into clonotypes with MiXCR by TCRdb, which kept only in-frame beta chains. Identical CDR3 protein sequences are pooled into one entry, listed with their most common genes and DNA. The V and J calls follow TCRdb's processing rather than the paper's. The sample records about 640,000 distinct CDR3 sequences, 15% to 20% of which are singletons. 0.85% to 0.9% of the sample lies in the top ten.

CDR1 and CDR2 were assigned from the germline V gene (reference sequence) as MNHEY and SMNVEV. The CDR3 runs 14 amino acids, cysteine and phenylalanine included. The sequence is cut down to CDR3 DNA, 42 bases in frame from base 1. On the study overall, not on this receptor specifically: When barcode sub-clustering was left out, chimeric consensus sequences inflated TCR diversity, with chimeras reaching as high as 47%. Modeling indicated roughly 3.3 TCR RNA copies recovered per cell, compared with around 10 by digital PCR, which implies a capture efficiency of approximately 30%. Spiked-in Jurkat TCR RNA equal to a single cell's worth was reported to be detectable even within 1,200,000 naive CD8 T cells. Spiked-in Jurkat TCR RNA (approximately 10 copies' worth), which is not part of the donor repertoire, was contained in the naive libraries. Identical TCR molecules sharing a barcode could cause highly expanded clone sizes to be underestimated. In CMV-specific effector cells, clones with more than 20 RNA copies accounted for over 97% of molecules, whereas in naive cells such clones accounted for under 1%.

The TCR sequence derives from a human donor in good health. Some libraries in this study had Jurkat cell RNA spiked in. Recombination linked TRBV27 to TRBJ2-7; TRBD1 is possibly the D segment (5 matching bases). Source material: naive CD8+ T cells from blood, with Jurkat cell RNA spiked in. The cell subset or site label on this specimen signifies: FACS-sorted CD8+CD4-CCR7+CD45RA+ naive T cells. The DNA reads as follows: TGTGCCAGCAGTTCTTATACAGGTAGTATCGAGCGGTACTTC. It translates as CASSSYTGSIERYF.